What follows are 16 T cell receptor beta chains derived from one specimen sequenced in a study of blood T cell repertoires in COVID-19. Assay used: immunoSEQ multiplex PCR; TCRdb lists only in-frame clones, some missing. The table shows more than 95,000 clones, with 75% to 90% occurring only once. Sequences were obtained from peripheral blood. These receptors were collected from a human donor in a cohort sampled during active COVID-19.

The chain employs TRBV5-1 and TRBJ2-2, with D perhaps TRBD1 (5 bases). CDR1 and CDR2 from the germline V gene are SGHRS and YFSETQ. This CDR3 region has 16 residues. V was shortened by 0 bases and J by 1 base, with 10 bases between the two germline ends. The CDR3 nucleotides read TGCGCCAGCAGCTTGGGACAGCGAGAGAACACCGGGGAGCTGTTTTTT. This encodes CASSLGQRENTGELFF.

V and J are TRBV15 and TRBJ2-7; TRBD2 aligns across 13 bases. V shed 4 bases and J 5 bases; nucleotides not matched to a gene: 5. CDR1 is LNHNV and CDR2 is YYDKDF in the germline V gene (reference sequence). CDR3 length: 15 residues. The CDR3 region is CATSTLLAGGDEQYF. In DNA, the CDR3 is TGTGCCACCAGCACCTTACTAGCGGGAGGGGACGAGCAGTACTTC.

The chain has TRBV4-2 and TRBJ1-1; TRBD1 matches at 8 bases. Per germline, CDR1 LGHNA and CDR2 YNFKEQ. The CDR3 contains 14 residues. Trimming at V came to 4 bases and at J to 1 base, leaving 2 bases not matched to a gene. The CDR3 bases are TGTGCCAGCAGCCCGGGGACAGGGAACACTGAAGCTTTCTTT. It codes for CASSPGTGNTEAFF.

The chain is built from TRBV27 and TRBJ2-5, with D possibly matching TRBD1 (5 bases). Trimming took off 4 bases at V and 3 bases at J, with 21 bases between the two ends. The CDR3 length is 17 residues. The germline V gene has CDR1 MNHEY and CDR2 SMNVEV (reference sequence). DNA of the CDR3: TGTGCCAGCAGTTACCGATATGTGACAGAACTTAAAGAGACCCAGTACTTC. Amino acid sequence: CASSYRYVTELKETQYF.

The count of this clone is one. The chain employs TRBV19 and TRBJ1-6; 7 nucleotides align to TRBD1. The CDR3 runs to 15 residues. V lost 2 bases, J lost 5 bases, and 3 bases stayed unmatched. CDR1 is LNHDA, CDR2 SQIVND, per germline (reference sequence). CDR3 bases: TGTGCCAGTAGTATATCGGACAGGCATAATTCACCCCTCCACTTT. Translation gives CASSISDRHNSPLHF.

The rearrangement links TRBV19 to TRBJ2-7; TRBD1 matches at 7 bases. Germline V gene sequence: CDR1 LNHDA, CDR2 SQIVND (reference sequence). V trimming: 3 bases; J trimming: 3 bases; junction bases outside the gene matches: 5. The CDR3 covers 14 residues. In DNA, the CDR3 is TGTGCCAGTAGTATCGGGTGGGACAGCTACGAGCAGTACTTC. This translates into CASSIGWDSYEQYF.

The V gene is TRBV13, the J gene TRBJ2-7; no clear D gene. V was pared by 3 bases and J by 0 bases, with 6 bases between. Germline V gene data show CDR1 as PRHDT and CDR2 as FYEKMQ (reference sequence). The CDR3 is 13 amino acids. The CDR3: CASSFRVSYEQYF. In DNA form, the CDR3 reads TGTGCCAGCAGCTTCCGGGTCTCCTACGAGCAGTACTTC.

The V and J genes are TRBV6-6 and TRBJ2-2; TRBD1 matches 7 bases. After removal of 5 bases from V and 6 bases from J, the junction contained 6 bases not matched to a gene. Germline assignment: CDR1 MNHNY and CDR2 SVGAGI (reference sequence). There are 14 residues in the CDR3. CDR3 amino acids: CASSNRQGPGELFF. CDR3 nucleotide sequence: TGTGCCAGCAGTAACCGACAGGGACCCGGGGAGCTGTTTTTT.

This chain connects TRBV12-5 to TRBJ2-1, with D possibly matching TRBD1 (6 bases). Germline values: CDR1 LGHNT, CDR2 FRNRAP. Trimming cost V 0 bases and J 5 bases, with 8 bases left between them. The CDR3 runs to 14 residues. The CDR3 sequence is CASGLVTGNNEQFF. The CDR3 nucleotides are TGTGCTAGTGGTTTGGTAACAGGGAACAATGAGCAGTTCTTC.

Concerning this clone itself: A read error may account for a junction end that differs from germline. This sequence joins TRBV7-7 and TRBJ2-5; TRBD2 matches at 10 bases. From germline, CDR1 is SSHAT and CDR2 FNYEAQ (reference sequence). This CDR3 is 16 amino acids long. The DNA for the CDR3 is TGTGCTAGCAGCGGGAGGGGTTTCGGGGACGGGGAGACCCAGTACTTC. Protein product: CASSGRGFGDGETQYF.

The V gene is TRBV5-1, the J gene TRBJ2-5; 9 bases fit TRBD2. The CDR3 covers 17 residues. Trimming at V came to 3 bases and at J to 5 bases, leaving 14 bases not matched to a gene. Germline V gives CDR1 SGHRS, CDR2 YFSETQ. As DNA, the CDR3 is TGCGCCAGCAGCTCGTTGATTAGCGGGAGAGGGGTGGAGACCCAGTACTTC. Translation: CASSSLISGRGVETQYF. Looking up the rest from reference TRBV5-1 and TRBJ2-5 gives the full variable domain: KAGVTQTPRYLIKTRGQQVTLSCSPISGHRSVSWYQQTPGQGLQFLFEYFSETQRNKGNFPGRFSGRQFSNSRSEMNVSTLELGDSALYLCASSSLISGRGVETQYFGPGTRLLVL.

V usage is TRBV7-9 and J usage is TRBJ2-3; TRBD1 matches 9 bases. Per the germline V gene, CDR1 is SEHNR and CDR2 is FQNEAQ (reference sequence). The CDR3 consists of 15 residues. The V gene end was trimmed by 8 bases and the J gene end by 0 bases; junction bases not matched to a gene: 6. The DNA of the CDR3 is TGTGCCAGCGGACAGGGGCCTACTAGCACAGATACGCAGTATTTT. This sequence encodes CASGQGPTSTDTQYF.

This chain joins TRBV18 and TRBJ1-2; D not certain. CDR3 length: 14 amino acids. V lost 3 bases to trimming and J lost 4 bases, with 12 bases between them. CDR1 and CDR2 from the germline V gene are KGHSH and LQKENI. The CDR3 loop reads CASSPSAVGYGYTF. The CDR3 bases are TGTGCCAGCTCACCCAGTGCGGTCGGCTATGGCTACACCTTC.

The rearrangement joins TRBV19 to TRBJ1-5; D uncertain. The CDR3 has 15 residues. Germline CDR1 and CDR2: LNHDA and SQIVND (reference sequence). With 5 bases removed from V and 0 bases from J, the gap between germline ends came to 11 bases. Here the CDR3 reads CASSVPTYSNQPQHF. CDR3 bases: TGTGCCAGTAGTGTACCGACATATAGCAATCAGCCCCAGCATTTT.

With respect to this clone: This same CDR3 is encoded by further DNA sequences in the sample. The V gene is TRBV18, the J gene TRBJ2-1, with 7 bases matching TRBD2. Looked up from germline, CDR1 is KGHSH and CDR2 is LQKENI. V lost 3 bases to trimming and J lost 1 base; unmatched junction nucleotides: 0. The CDR3 is 14 residues long. CDR3 sequence (DNA): TGTGCCAGCTCACCGGGGGGGTCCTACAATGAGCAGTTCTTC. Its protein product is CASSPGGSYNEQFF.

The chain recombines TRBV6-5 with TRBJ1-3; 7 nucleotides match TRBD1. The CDR3 has 14 residues. Germline lookup yields CDR1 MNHEY and CDR2 SVGAGI. J lost 4 bases, V lost 2 bases, and 2 bases had no gene match. CDR3 DNA sequence: TGTGCCAGCAGTTACAAGGGGGCCGGAAACACCATATATTTT. Translating it yields CASSYKGAGNTIYF.